Presented here are 9 T cell receptor beta chains from one specimen sequenced in a study of T cells in Graves' hyperthyroidism and ophthalmopathy. From RNA transcripts, TCR beta CDR3 regions were amplified. The HTBI primer set drove a first-round RT-PCR of the TCR CDR3. TCRdb reanalysed the multiplex PCR reads using MiXCR and keeps one entry per CDR3 protein. The sample has a few hundred thousand distinct CDR3 sequences, roughly 15% seen once. The specimen sequenced was blood. These receptors all come from a woman in her thirties or forties with Graves' hyperthyroidism that later progressed to Graves' ophthalmopathy.

This clonotype was counted at least ten times. The chain uses TRBV3-1 and TRBJ2-4; a possible D gene is TRBD1 (5 bases). Trimming shortened V by 1 base and J by 7 bases, and 8 bases separated the two germline ends. Germline CDR1 reads LGHDT; CDR2 reads YNNKEL (reference sequence). This CDR3 comprises 13 residues. The CDR3 reads CASSQGQRNIQYF. The CDR3, as DNA: TGTGCCAGCAGCCAAGGACAGAGGAACATTCAGTACTTC.

The count of this clonotype is one. A much more abundant neighbour one base away suggests this may be a read error. The rearrangement uses TRBV9 and TRBJ2-1; D perhaps matches TRBD2 (5 bases). The CDR3 is made up of 17 amino acids. Germline lookup yields CDR1 SGDLS and CDR2 YYNGEE. CDR3 in DNA: TGTGCCAGCAGCTCACTTTGGACGGAACCTGACTACAATGAGCACTTCTTC. It translates to CASSSLWTEPDYNEHFF. The full variable domain, completed using reference TRBV9 and TRBJ2-1, is DSGVTQTPKHLITATGQRVTLRCSPRSGDLSVYWYQQSLDQGLQFLIQYYNGEERAKGNILERFSAQQFPDLHSELNLSSLELGDSALYFCASSSLWTEPDYNEHFFGPGTRLTVL.

The table lists this clonotype with many counts. The chain carries TRBV19 and TRBJ2-1; TRBD1 matches at 8 bases. Trimming at V came to 3 bases and at J to 8 bases, leaving 12 bases not matched to a gene. The CDR3 is 16 amino acids. The germline V gene encodes CDR1 LNHDA and CDR2 SQIVND (reference sequence). The CDR3, as DNA: TGTGCCAGTAGTATTCTTCGGCAGGGGGCGAGAGATGAGCAGTTCTTC. Its translation: CASSILRQGARDEQFF.

This clonotype was picked up many times. The rearrangement joins TRBV7-9 to TRBJ2-2, with D hard to call. This CDR3 has 15 residues. Germline CDR1 SEHNR, CDR2 FQNEAQ (reference sequence). Trimming removed 1 base at V and 1 base at J, with 7 bases between. CDR3: CASSLGLRNTGELFF. CDR3 sequence (DNA): TGTGCCAGCAGCTTAGGCCTCAGGAACACCGGGGAGCTGTTTTTT.

The chain carries TRBV28 and TRBJ2-3; TRBD2 might be the D (7 bases). Trimming shortened V by 2 bases and J by 2 bases, and 11 bases separated the two germline ends. Germline V CDR1 and CDR2: MDHEN, SYDVKM. This CDR3 spans 15 amino acids. In DNA form, the CDR3 reads TGTGCCAGCAGTTTAGCGGGGGCTACCACAGATACGCAGTATTTT. This translates into CASSLAGATTDTQYF.

This clonotype was counted a few times. The chain uses TRBV28 and TRBJ2-7, with 7 positions matching TRBD1. The V gene's germline CDR1 is MDHEN and CDR2 SYDVKM. V shed 4 bases and J 0 bases; nucleotides not matched to a gene: 9. The length of the CDR3 is 16 residues. Here the CDR3 DNA reads TGTGCCAGCAGTTCTTCACCGGGACAGACCTCCTACGAGCAGTACTTC. Protein product: CASSSSPGQTSYEQYF.

The table lists this clonotype with many counts. The chain has TRBV18 and TRBJ2-7, with 8 positions matching TRBD1. V trimming: 6 bases; J trimming: 7 bases; junction bases outside the gene matches: 11. The CDR3 extends over 14 amino acids. Germline CDR1 is KGHSH and CDR2 is LQKENI. The CDR3 DNA is TGTGCCAGCTCCCGACAGGGGTTATACGAGGAGCAGTACTTC. Encoded protein: CASSRQGLYEEQYF.

This clonotype showed up just a few times. The CDR3 DNA follows: TGTGCCAGCAGCTCGCACGGGACTAGCGGGAACCCAAGATACAATGAGCAGTTCTTC. As protein: CASSSHGTSGNPRYNEQFF. V gene TRBV11-2 combines with J gene TRBJ2-1; 13 positions match TRBD2. The CDR3 consists of 19 residues. Germline CDR1 and CDR2: SGHAT and FQNNGV. After removal of 4 bases from V and 4 bases from J, the junction contained 13 bases not matched to a gene.

This clonotype was counted many times. The V and J genes are TRBV4-2 and TRBJ1-1; D ambiguous. Trimming took 0 bases from V and 7 from J, leaving 12 bases between them. The CDR3 is 14 amino acids. CDR1 is LGHNA, CDR2 YNFKEQ, per germline. The CDR3 loop reads CASSQDLSRVEAFF. The DNA for the CDR3 is TGTGCCAGCAGCCAAGATCTGTCGCGCGTTGAAGCTTTCTTT.